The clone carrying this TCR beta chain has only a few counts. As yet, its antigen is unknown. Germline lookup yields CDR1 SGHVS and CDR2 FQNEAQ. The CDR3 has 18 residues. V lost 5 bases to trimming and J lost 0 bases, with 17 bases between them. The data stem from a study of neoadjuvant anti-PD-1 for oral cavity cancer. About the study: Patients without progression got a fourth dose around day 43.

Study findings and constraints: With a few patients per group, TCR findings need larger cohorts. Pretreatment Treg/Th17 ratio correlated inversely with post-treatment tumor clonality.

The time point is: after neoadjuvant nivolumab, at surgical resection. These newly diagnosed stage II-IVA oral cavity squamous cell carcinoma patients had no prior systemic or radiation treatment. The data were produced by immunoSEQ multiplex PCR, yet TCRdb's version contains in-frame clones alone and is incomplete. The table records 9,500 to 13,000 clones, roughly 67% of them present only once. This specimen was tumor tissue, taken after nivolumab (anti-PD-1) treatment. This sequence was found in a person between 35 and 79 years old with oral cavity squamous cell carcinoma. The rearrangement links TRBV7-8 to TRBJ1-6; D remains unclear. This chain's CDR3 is CASSLTMAVSSYNSPLHF. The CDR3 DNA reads TGTGCCAGCAGCCTAACGATGGCAGTGAGCTCCTATAATTCACCCCTCCACTTT. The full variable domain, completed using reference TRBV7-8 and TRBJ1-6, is GAGVSQSPRYKVAKRGQDVALRCDPISGHVSLFWYQQALGQGPEFLTYFQNEAQLDKSGLPSDRFFAERPEGSVSTLKIQRTQQEDSAVYLCASSLTMAVSSYNSPLHFGNGTRLTVT.